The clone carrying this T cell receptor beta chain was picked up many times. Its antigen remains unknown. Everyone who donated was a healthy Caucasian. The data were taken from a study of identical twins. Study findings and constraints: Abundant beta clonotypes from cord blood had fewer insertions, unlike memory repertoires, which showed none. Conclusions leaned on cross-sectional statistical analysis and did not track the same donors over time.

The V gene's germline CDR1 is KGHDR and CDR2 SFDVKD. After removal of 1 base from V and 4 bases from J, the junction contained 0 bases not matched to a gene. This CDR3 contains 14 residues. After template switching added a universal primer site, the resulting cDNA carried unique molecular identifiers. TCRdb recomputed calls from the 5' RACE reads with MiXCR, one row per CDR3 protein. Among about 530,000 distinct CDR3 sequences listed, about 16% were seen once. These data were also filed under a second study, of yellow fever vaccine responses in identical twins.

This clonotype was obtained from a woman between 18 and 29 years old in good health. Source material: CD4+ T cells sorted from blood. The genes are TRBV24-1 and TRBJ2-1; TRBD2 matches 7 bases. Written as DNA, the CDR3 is TGTGCCACCAGTGATTTCGGGGGGTACAATGAGCAGTTCTTC. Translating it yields CATSDFGGYNEQFF.